This paragraph reports one T cell receptor beta chain. This clonotype was observed at least ten times. Its antigen remains undetermined. No much larger clone exists at a distance of one base, and base qualities are not known. This specimen's treatment or condition label, per the study, means: live attenuated yellow fever vaccine strain. PBMCs were isolated from peripheral blood using a standard Ficoll-Paque protocol. Dynabeads CD4 and CD8 positive selection kits were used to isolate CD4 and CD8 T-cell fractions. TriZol was used to extract RNA from bulk PBMCs, CD4 and CD8 fractions, and dextramer-positive and dextramer-negative fractions. This entry belongs to a study of T cells after yellow fever vaccination (dated by TCRdb to about 2019). Study-level background: Libraries from fractions with low cell numbers were prepared with the SMART-Seq v4 Ultra Low Input RNA kit. To track T-cell clones before and after primary and booster YFV17D yellow fever vaccination, bulk TCR alpha and beta repertoires were sequenced longitudinally. Two healthy male donors made up the cohort, one aged 18 to 29 years and the other aged 30 to 40 years. Bulk PBMC replicates and cell subsets were isolated from blood drawn at multiple timepoints before and after both primary and secondary immunization. Overall study outcomes, separate from this receptor: Because the study included only two donors, the extent to which the findings can be generalized is limited. A small fraction of clonotypes appeared in both the CD4 and CD8 compartments, likely as a result of convergent recombination. Because abundant contaminating clonotypes from the bulk population could be contained in FACS-sorted repertoires, computational filtering was required. After the booster, most of the clones that had expanded following primary vaccination were detected again (roughly 97% of CD4 and around 88% of CD8), which suggests that memory was broadly maintained. The secondary T-cell response was weaker than the primary response but faster, peaking on day 5 instead of day 15.

Synthesis of TCR cDNA relied on 5'RACE template switching, a step that introduced a universal primer site along with unique molecular identifiers. Priming of cDNA synthesis was performed from both the TCR alpha and TCR beta constant segments. Library amplification used two PCR steps, and the second PCR step added sample barcodes and sequencing adapters. Sequencing of libraries was performed on Illumina HiSeq 2500 (2x100 bp) or NovaSeq (2x150 bp). As for the original processing: Reads were demultiplexed and collapsed into UMI consensus sequences with MIGEC, and V(D)J alignment was performed with MiXCR. Using edgeR on replicate PBMC samples, clonotypes were called vaccine-responding if FDR was below 0.01 and the log2 fold change was above 5 up to day 15. CD4 or CD8 identity was assigned to each bulk clonotype according to whether the clonotype was present at higher abundance in the sequenced CD4 repertoire or the sequenced CD8 repertoire. TCRdb reprocessing: public reads trimmed at Q25 with fastp, clones called with MiXCR, in-frame beta chains kept. Every entry covers one CDR3 protein and lists the most common genes and DNA from its rows. These V and J calls originate from TCRdb's pipeline instead of the authors' own analysis. This sample comprises 30,000 or so distinct CDR3 sequences, 4.4% of them detected only once. The top ten clonotypes cover just over 45% of the sample.

This material consisted of CD8+ T cells sorted from PBMCs, taken 5 days after the yellow fever booster vaccination. This sequence was found in a man aged 25-45 years who received the YFV17D yellow fever vaccine.

The CDR3 region has the sequence CASSYRGRAASTRSYEQYF. In nucleotide form, the sequence is TGTGCCAGCAGTTACAGGGGGCGGGCGGCCTCCACCCGATCTTACGAGCAGTACTTC. The chain is assembled from TRBV6-5 and TRBJ2-7; 7 middle bases align to TRBD1. The CDR3 spans 19 residues, from the cysteine through the phenylalanine. Only the CDR3 part of the read is kept: 57 bases, read in frame from the first base. From a lookup of the germline V gene, CDR1 and CDR2 are MNHEY and SVGAGI. Trimmed from V: 2 bases; trimmed from J: 4 bases; junction bases lacking a gene match: 20.